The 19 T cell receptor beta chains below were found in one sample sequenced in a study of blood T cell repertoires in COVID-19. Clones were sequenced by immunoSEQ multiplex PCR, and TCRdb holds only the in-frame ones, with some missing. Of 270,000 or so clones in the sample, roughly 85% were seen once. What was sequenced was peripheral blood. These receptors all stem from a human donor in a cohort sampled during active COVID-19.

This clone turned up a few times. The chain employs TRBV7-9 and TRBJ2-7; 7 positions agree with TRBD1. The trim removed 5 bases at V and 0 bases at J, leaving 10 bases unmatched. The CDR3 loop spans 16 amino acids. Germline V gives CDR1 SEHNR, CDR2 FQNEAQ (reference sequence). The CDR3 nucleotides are TGTGCCAGCAGCCGAGGAGGACAGGCAACCTCCTACGAGCAGTACTTC. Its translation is CASSRGGQATSYEQYF.

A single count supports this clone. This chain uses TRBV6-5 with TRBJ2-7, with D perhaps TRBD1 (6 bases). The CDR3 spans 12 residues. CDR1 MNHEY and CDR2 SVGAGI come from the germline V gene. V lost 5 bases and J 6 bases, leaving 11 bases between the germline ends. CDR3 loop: CASSNTGLEQYF. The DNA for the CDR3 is TGTGCCAGCAGTAATACAGGGCTCGAGCAGTACTTC.

This chain's CDR3 is CASTGTAQETQYF. CDR3 nucleotides: TGTGCCAGCACTGGGACAGCCCAAGAGACCCAGTACTTC. The V call is TRBV12-3 or TRBV12-4, the J call TRBJ2-5; 7 bases align to TRBD1. The length of the CDR3 is 13 residues. V lost 7 bases and J lost 1; bases outside the gene matches: 3.

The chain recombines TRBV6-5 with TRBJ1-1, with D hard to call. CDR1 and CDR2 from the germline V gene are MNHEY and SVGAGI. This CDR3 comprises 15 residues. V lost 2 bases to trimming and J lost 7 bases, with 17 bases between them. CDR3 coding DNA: TGTGCCAGCAGTTACAGCCTCGGGAGGGAAAGTGAAGCTTTCTTT. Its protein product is CASSYSLGRESEAFF.

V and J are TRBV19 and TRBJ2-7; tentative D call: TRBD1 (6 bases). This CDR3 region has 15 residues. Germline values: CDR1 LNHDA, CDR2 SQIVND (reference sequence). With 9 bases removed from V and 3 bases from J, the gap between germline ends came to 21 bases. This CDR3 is CASLRGFFPNYEQYF. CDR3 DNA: TGTGCCAGCCTTAGGGGGTTCTTCCCGAACTACGAGCAGTACTTC.

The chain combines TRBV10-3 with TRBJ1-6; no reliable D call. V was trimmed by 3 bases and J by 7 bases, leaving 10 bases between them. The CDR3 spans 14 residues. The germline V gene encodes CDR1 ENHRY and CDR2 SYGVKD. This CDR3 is CAISDEAMNSPLHF. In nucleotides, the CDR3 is TGTGCCATCAGTGATGAGGCCATGAATTCACCCCTCCACTTT.

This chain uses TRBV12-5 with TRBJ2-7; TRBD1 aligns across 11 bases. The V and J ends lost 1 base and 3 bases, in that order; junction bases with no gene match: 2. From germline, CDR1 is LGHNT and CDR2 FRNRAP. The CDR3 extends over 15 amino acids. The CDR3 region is CASGLGTGGGYEQYF. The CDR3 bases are TGTGCTAGTGGTTTGGGGACAGGGGGCGGCTACGAGCAGTACTTC.

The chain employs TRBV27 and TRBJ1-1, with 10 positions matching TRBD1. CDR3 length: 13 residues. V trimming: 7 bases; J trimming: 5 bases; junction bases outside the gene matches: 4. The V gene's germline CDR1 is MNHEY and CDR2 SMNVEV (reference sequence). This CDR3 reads CASNLDRGTEAFF. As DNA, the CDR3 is TGTGCCAGCAACCTGGACAGGGGGACTGAAGCTTTCTTT.

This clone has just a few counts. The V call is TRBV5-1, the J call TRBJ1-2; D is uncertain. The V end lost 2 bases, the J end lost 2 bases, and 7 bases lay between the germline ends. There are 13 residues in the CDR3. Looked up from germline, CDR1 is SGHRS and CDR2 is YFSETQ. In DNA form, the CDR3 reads TGCGCCAGCAGCTTAATACTAAACTATGGCTACACCTTC. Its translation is CASSLILNYGYTF. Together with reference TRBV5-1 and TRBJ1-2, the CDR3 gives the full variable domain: KAGVTQTPRYLIKTRGQQVTLSCSPISGHRSVSWYQQTPGQGLQFLFEYFSETQRNKGNFPGRFSGRQFSNSRSEMNVSTLELGDSALYLCASSLILNYGYTFGSGTRLTVV.

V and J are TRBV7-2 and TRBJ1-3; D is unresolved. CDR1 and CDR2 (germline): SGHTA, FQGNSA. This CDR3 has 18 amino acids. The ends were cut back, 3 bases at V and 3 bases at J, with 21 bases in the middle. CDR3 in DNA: TGTGCCAGCAGCTTTGGTCGGTCCCGGGGAACGGGTGGAAACACCATATATTTT. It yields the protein CASSFGRSRGTGGNTIYF.

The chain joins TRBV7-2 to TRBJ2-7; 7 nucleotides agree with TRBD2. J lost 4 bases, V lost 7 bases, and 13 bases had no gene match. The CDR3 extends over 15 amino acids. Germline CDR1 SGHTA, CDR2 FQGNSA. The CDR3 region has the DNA TGTGCCAGCAACTCTGTTGGCGGGAGTACTTACGAGCAGTACTTC. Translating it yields CASNSVGGSTYEQYF.

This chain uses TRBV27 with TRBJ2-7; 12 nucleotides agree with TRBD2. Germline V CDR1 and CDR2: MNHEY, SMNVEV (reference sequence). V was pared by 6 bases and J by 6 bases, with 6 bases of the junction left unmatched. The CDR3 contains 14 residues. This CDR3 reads CASRSSGRAGEQYF. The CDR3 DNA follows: TGTGCCAGCAGATCTAGCGGGAGGGCCGGCGAGCAGTACTTC.

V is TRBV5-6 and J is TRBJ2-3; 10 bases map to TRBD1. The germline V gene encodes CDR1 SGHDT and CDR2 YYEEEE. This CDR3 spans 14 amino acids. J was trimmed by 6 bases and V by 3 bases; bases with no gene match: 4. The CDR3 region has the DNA TGTGCCAGCAGCTGGGACAGGGGTTGGGATACGCAGTATTTT. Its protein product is CASSWDRGWDTQYF. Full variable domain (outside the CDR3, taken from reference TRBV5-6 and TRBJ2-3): DAGVTQSPTHLIKTRGQQVTLRCSPKSGHDTVSWYQQALGQGPQFIFQYYEEEERQRGNFPDRFSGHQFPNYSSELNVNALLLGDSALYLCASSWDRGWDTQYFGPGTRLTVL.

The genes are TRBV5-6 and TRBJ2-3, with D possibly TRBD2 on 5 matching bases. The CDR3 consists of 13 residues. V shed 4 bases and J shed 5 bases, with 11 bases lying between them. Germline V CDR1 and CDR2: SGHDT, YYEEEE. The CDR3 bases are TGTGCCAGCAGCCGAGGGATCGGAGATACGCAGTATTTT. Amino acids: CASSRGIGDTQYF.

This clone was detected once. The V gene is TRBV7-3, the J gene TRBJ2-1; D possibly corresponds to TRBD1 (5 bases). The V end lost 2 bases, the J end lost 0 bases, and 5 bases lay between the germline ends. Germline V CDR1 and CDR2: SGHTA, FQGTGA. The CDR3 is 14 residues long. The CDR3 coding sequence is TGTGCCAGCAGCTTACAGGGCTCCTACAATGAGCAGTTCTTC. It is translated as CASSLQGSYNEQFF. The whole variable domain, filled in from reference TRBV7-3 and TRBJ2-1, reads GAGVSQTPSNKVTEKGKYVELRCDPISGHTALYWYRQSLGQGPEFLIYFQGTGAADDSGLPNDRFFAVRPEGSVSTLKIQRTERGDSAVYLCASSLQGSYNEQFFGPGTRLTVL.

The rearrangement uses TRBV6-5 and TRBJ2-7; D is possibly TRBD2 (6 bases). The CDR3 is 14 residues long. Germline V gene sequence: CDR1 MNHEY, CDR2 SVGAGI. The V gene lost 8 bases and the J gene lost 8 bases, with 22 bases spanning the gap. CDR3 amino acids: CASSKGGAGFQQYF. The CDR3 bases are TGTGCCAGCTCAAAAGGAGGGGCGGGTTTTCAGCAGTACTTC.

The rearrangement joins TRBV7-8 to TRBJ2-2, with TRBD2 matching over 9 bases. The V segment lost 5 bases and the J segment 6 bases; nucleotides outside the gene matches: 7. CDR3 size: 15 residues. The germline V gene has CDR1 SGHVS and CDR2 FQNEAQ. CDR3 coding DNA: TGTGCCAGCAGCAGTAGCGGGAGAAGATCCGGGGAGCTGTTTTTT. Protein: CASSSSGRRSGELFF.

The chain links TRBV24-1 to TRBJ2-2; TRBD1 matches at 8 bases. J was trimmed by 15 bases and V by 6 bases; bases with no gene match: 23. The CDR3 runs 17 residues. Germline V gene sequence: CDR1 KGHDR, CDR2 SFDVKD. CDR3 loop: CATSNGGTATRGRQLFF. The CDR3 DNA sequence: TGTGCCACCAGTAATGGCGGGACAGCTACCAGGGGGCGGCAGTTGTTTTTT.

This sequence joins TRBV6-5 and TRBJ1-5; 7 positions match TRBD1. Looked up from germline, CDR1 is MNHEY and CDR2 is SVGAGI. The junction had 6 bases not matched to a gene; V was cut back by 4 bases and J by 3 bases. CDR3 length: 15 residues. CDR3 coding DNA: TGTGCCAGCAGTTTAGCAGGGGGGACCAATCAGCCCCAGCATTTT. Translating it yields CASSLAGGTNQPQHF.